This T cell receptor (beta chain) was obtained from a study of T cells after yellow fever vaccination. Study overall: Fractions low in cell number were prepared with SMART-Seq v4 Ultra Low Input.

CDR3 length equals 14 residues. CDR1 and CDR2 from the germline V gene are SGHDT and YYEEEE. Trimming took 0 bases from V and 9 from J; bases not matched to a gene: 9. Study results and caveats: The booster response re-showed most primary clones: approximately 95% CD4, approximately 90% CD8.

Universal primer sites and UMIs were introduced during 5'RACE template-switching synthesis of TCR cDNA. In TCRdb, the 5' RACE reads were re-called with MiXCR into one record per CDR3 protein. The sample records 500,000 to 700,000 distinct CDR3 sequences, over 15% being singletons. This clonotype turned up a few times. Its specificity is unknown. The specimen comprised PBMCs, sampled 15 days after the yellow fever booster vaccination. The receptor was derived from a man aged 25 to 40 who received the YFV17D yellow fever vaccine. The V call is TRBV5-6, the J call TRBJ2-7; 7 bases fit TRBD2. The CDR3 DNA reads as TGTGCCAGCAGCTTGGACCTAGCGGACTTCGGGCAGTACTTC. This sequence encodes CASSLDLADFGQYF.